The rows below give T cell receptor beta chains drawn from one sample of a study of T cell repertoires in cytomegalovirus infection. MiXCR, run by TCRdb on the reads, gives a single entry per CDR3 protein. In the table there are about 830,000 distinct CDR3 sequences, approximately 30% of which are singletons. Their cognate antigens are unknown. This sample comprised cultured CD8+ T cells from PBMCs, obtained from culture after CMV antigen stimulation. Receptor source: a human donor in good health (CMV status not recorded). Some clones in this sample may be carry-over from other donors' samples. Both conserved end residues are part of each CDR3. A D gene is named only where the DNA matches it firmly. Expanded clones get a size class; other rows say once, few or many, or leave the size out.

17,TRBV7-6,NA,TRBJ2-3,TRBD2,CASSELAVLPSTDTQYF,TGTGCCAGCAGCGAACTAGCGGTTCTTCCTAGCACAGATACGCAGTATTTT
16,TRBV5-5,NA,TRBJ2-5,NA,CASSSDSRGGQETQYF,TGTGCCAGCAGCTCGGACAGCCGGGGAGGGCAAGAGACCCAGTACTTC
16,TRBV6-2/TRBV6-3,NA,TRBJ2-2,TRBD2,CASRAAGGPNTGELFF,TGTGCCAGCAGGGCAGCGGGGGGGCCCAACACCGGGGAGCTGTTTTTT
15,TRBV10-3,many,TRBJ2-3,NA,CAITVRASSTDTQYF,TGTGCCATCACTGTCCGGGCCTCTAGCACAGATACGCAGTATTTT
18,TRBV2,NA,TRBJ2-1,NA,CASSEYPLPPFVVNEQFF,TGTGCCAGCAGTGAATATCCTCTTCCCCCCTTCGTCGTGAATGAGCAGTTCTTC
18,TRBV11-2,NA,TRBJ2-2,TRBD1,CASSFGFFRGTNTGELFF,TGTGCCAGCAGCTTCGGTTTTTTCAGGGGGACGAACACCGGGGAGCTGTTTTTT
12,TRBV7-4,NA,TRBJ1-2,NA,CASSLIGDGYTF,TGTGCCAGCAGCTTAATCGGGGATGGCTACACCTTC
12,TRBV24-1,few,TRBJ1-2,NA,CATSDAGVGYTF,TGTGCCACCAGTGATGCAGGGGTTGGCTACACCTTC
11,TRBV29-1,NA,TRBJ1-1,TRBD1,CSVDLTGTAFF,TGCAGCGTTGATCTGACAGGGACGGCTTTCTTT
17,TRBV4-3,few,TRBJ2-2,TRBD2,CASSQDAGLGPTGELFF,TGCGCCAGCAGCCAAGACGCGGGACTAGGTCCCACCGGGGAGCTGTTTTTT
23,TRBV4-3,NA,TRBJ2-5,TRBD2,CASSQVWGTSGGPVPRSPQTQYF,TGCGCCAGCAGCCAAGTTTGGGGGACTAGCGGGGGACCTGTCCCCCGCTCCCCACAGACCCAGTACTTC
13,TRBV5-1,NA,TRBJ1-1,NA,CASSTGQSGPAFF,TGCGCCAGCAGCACCGGACAGTCCGGCCCGGCTTTCTTT
15,TRBV7-9,NA,TRBJ2-5,TRBD1,CASSFETGVQETQYF,TGTGCCAGCAGCTTCGAAACAGGGGTCCAAGAGACCCAGTACTTC